This TCR beta chain comes out of a study of cytomegalovirus exposure and HLA in healthy donors (dated by TCRdb to about 2017). About the study as a whole: The 666 repertoires of the first cohort and the 120 validation repertoires were produced on the same platform, according to a later analysis. The study was designed to test whether signatures of past pathogen exposure could be identified by cataloging public T cell receptors. In addition to the first cohort of roughly 700 subjects, a separate validation cohort of around 110 different subjects was used. To predict cytomegalovirus infection status, the study brought together high-throughput TCR immunosequencing, statistical association of individual TCRs with disease status, and machine learning. Results the study describes overall, beyond this receptor: Across donors, most TCR sequences were observed very rarely, whereas some public TCRs were present in many individuals. The study listed 150 to 200 TCR beta chains as associated with cytomegalovirus. In a later analysis, TCRs clustered in the first cohort were found to also tend to co-occur in the 100 to 150 validation repertoires, with approximately 93% of cluster scores above 0. The classifier was reported to diagnose cytomegalovirus status with high specificity and sensitivity in both the original cohort and the validation cohort. It was suggested by the authors that the approach could potentially be generalized to other disease states and immunological phenotypes. A few of the identified cytomegalovirus-associated TCR beta chains were confirmed in vitro to be specific for cytomegalovirus antigens. All 120 or so repertoires were used to score co-occurrence in the validation cohort in a later analysis, because that analysis had no HLA typing for the cohort.

Separate from the approximately 670-subject first cohort, the validation cohort of about 120 subjects was the group to which the donors belonged. The germline V gene provides CDR1 MNHNS and CDR2 SASEGT. A distance of 11 bases separates the germline ends of V and J, which lose 2 bases and 2 bases respectively. The CDR3 covers 15 residues, taking in both the cysteine and the phenylalanine. Only the CDR3 DNA is retained, 45 bases long and in frame from the first base. Of note for this clone: Its specific antigen is unknown. Base qualities are not provided; no much larger clone lies one nucleotide away.

The library came from the immunoSEQ multiplex PCR assay. Per the authors' processing: A statistical classification framework was developed to diagnose cytomegalovirus status using the catalog of TCR beta chain sequences. In TCRdb, the immuneACCESS table is reduced to in-frame sequences with V and J assigned. These tables do not hold every clone; where another copy was compared, an unresolved V gene accounts for under half, and the others remain unexplained. D and trimming were read from the DNA, whereas the V and J calls and clone size are those reported in that table. Present in this sample are 210,000 or so clones, about 86% of which were seen just once. The ten largest clones take up approximately 2.9% of the sample.

The chain was built from TRBV6-1 and TRBJ2-3, with the D gene call left open. Sequenced input: PBMCs. The receptor was isolated from a woman between 18 and 29 years old in good health and CMV-seronegative. The DNA is TGTGCCAGCAGTGAATCCAGAAATCCCACAGATACGCAGTATTTT. It translates to CASSESRNPTDTQYF.